This TCR beta chain was identified in a study of T cell responses to AZD1222 COVID-19 vaccine. The study, taken as a whole, reports: Close to half of all spike-specific TCRs reportedly target regions of the variants that are unmutated.

A word on this clone: What it recognizes is unknown.

Germline-derived CDR1 and CDR2 are LGHDT and YNNKEL (reference sequence). The CDR3 is made up of 11 amino acids. The V and J ends lost 3 bases and 9 bases respectively, with 6 bases between them. The data were produced by immunoSEQ multiplex PCR, yet TCRdb's version contains in-frame clones alone and is incomplete. The sample records 200,000 or so clones, 85% to 90% being singletons. This chain connects TRBV3-1 (or the pseudogene TRBV3-2) to TRBJ1-5, with D uncertain. This clonotype was obtained from an adult in good health. Sample: peripheral blood, taken on day 0 of AZD1222 vaccination. CDR3 in DNA: TGTGCCAGCAGCCAGGGTCGGCCCCAGCATTTT. Translated: CASSQGRPQHF.